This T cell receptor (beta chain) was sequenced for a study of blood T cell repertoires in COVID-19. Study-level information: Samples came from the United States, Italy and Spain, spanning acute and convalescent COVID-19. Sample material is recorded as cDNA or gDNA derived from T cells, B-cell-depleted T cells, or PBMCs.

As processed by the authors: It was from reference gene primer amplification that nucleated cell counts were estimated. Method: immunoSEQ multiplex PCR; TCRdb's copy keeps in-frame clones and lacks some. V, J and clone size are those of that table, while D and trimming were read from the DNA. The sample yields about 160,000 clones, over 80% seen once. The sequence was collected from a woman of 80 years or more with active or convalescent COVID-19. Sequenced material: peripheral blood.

CDR3 protein: CASSLGTAGSPEQYF. In DNA, the CDR3 is TGTGCCAGTAGCCTCGGGACAGCAGGGTCTCCCGAGCAGTACTTC. The V and J genes are TRBV19 and TRBJ2-7; TRBD1 matches 7 bases. The CDR3 totals 15 residues. Germline CDR1 and CDR2: LNHDA and SQIVND (reference sequence). V was clipped by 6 bases and J by 6 bases; unmatched bases: 14. Using reference TRBV19 and TRBJ2-7 for the parts outside the CDR3, the full variable domain is DGGITQSPKYLFRKEGQNVTLSCEQNLNHDAMYWYRQDPGQGLRLIYYSQIVNDFQKGDIAEGYSVSREKKESFPLTVTSAQKNPTAFYLCASSLGTAGSPEQYFGPGTRLTVT.